These T cell receptor beta chains were read from a single sample in a study of OX40 agonist ivuxolimab in advanced cancers. Here immunoSEQ multiplex PCR was the method, and the copy in TCRdb shows in-frame clones only, minus some. Of 78,000 or so clones in the sample, around 86% were seen once. Sequenced here: CD4+ or CD8+ T cells sorted from blood, sampled in a trial of the OX40 agonist ivuxolimab. The receptors derive from an adult with an advanced solid tumor such as melanoma, head and neck, liver or kidney cancer. Each CDR3 is given with its conserved first and last residue. Fields, in order: J gene, clone size, D gene, V gene, CDR3 DNA, CDR3 protein. D genes are given only for firm matches. Only some rows state a clone size, as once, few, many or a class for expanded clones.

TRBJ2-3	.	.	TRBV30	TGTGCCTGGAGCTCATCCGCGTCGGGGAAGTGGACAGATACGCAGTATTTT	CAWSSSASGKWTDTQYF
TRBJ1-5	few	.	TRBV5-1	TGCGCCAGCAGCCCGGGGGGGGGCGGACAGCCCCAGCATTTT	CASSPGGGGQPQHF
TRBJ1-2	.	TRBD1	TRBV25-1	TGTGCCAGCAGCTACGGGACAGGGGTTTCCTATGGCTACACCTTC	CASSYGTGVSYGYTF
TRBJ1-1	.	.	TRBV2	TGTGCCAGCAGTGAACTAAGGGGAAACACTGAAGCTTTCTTT	CASSELRGNTEAFF
TRBJ2-3	.	.	TRBV5-1	TGCGCCAGCAGCCCAGAAGGGGGGGGCACGCAGTATTTT	CASSPEGGGTQYF
TRBJ1-5	.	.	TRBV2	TGTGCCAGCAGGGGCGACAGCGGCGCCAATCAGCCCCAGCATTTT	CASRGDSGANQPQHF
TRBJ2-5	.	.	TRBV19	TGTGCCACCTCCGACGGTCCTTGGGAGACCCAGTACTTC	CATSDGPWETQYF
TRBJ1-1	.	.	TRBV5-5	TGTGCCAGCAGCTTGGAGGTGGGCACTGAAGCTTTCTTT	CASSLEVGTEAFF
TRBJ1-1	.	TRBD1	TRBV5-1	TGCGCCAGCAGCAACCGGGACAGGGTTGTAGACACTGAAGCTTTCTTT	CASSNRDRVVDTEAFF
TRBJ1-1	.	.	TRBV5-4	TGTGCCAGCAGCTCGCAAAAGGGCTCGAACACTGAAGCTTTCTTT	CASSSQKGSNTEAFF
TRBJ2-7	.	.	TRBV7-2	TGTGCCAGCAGCTTCCGGGACACCTCCTACGAGCAGTACTTC	CASSFRDTSYEQYF
TRBJ2-7	.	TRBD1	TRBV6-5	TGTGCCAGCAGGGACGGGGGGACAGGGCGTTACGAGCAGTACTTC	CASRDGGTGRYEQYF
TRBJ2-7	.	TRBD1	TRBV18	TGTGCCAGCTCCGAAATCAGACAGGGAGAGCAGTACTTC	CASSEIRQGEQYF
TRBJ2-3	.	.	TRBV7-9	TGTGCCGTGCGTGGCGGGAGCACAGATACGCAGTATTTT	CAVRGGSTDTQYF
TRBJ2-7	.	.	TRBV27	TGTGCCAGCAGTTTCAGGGCCTTGGTTGCCTACGAGCAGTACTTC	CASSFRALVAYEQYF
TRBJ2-7	.	TRBD2	TRBV19	TGTGCCAGTAGTATTACTAGCGCAATCTACGAGCAGTACTTC	CASSITSAIYEQYF
TRBJ1-1	.	.	TRBV15	TGTGCCACCAGCAGAAAAGGGAACACTGAAGCTTTCTTT	CATSRKGNTEAFF
TRBJ2-3	.	.	TRBV28	TGTGCCAGCAGTTTTACGGTTACGCAGTATTTT	CASSFTVTQYF
TRBJ1-5	.	.	TRBV7-2	TGTGCCAGCAAGGGGCTTGGCAATCAGCCCCAGCATTTT	CASKGLGNQPQHF
TRBJ1-3	.	TRBD1	TRBV28	TGTGCCGCGGGGGGGACAGGGTTTGGAAACACCATATATTTT	CAAGGTGFGNTIYF
TRBJ1-1	.	TRBD1	TRBV2	TGTGCCACAATCCCTCAGGGGGTCGCTGAAGCTTTCTTT	CATIPQGVAEAFF
TRBJ2-2	.	.	TRBV5-4	TGTGCCAGCAGCCCGGACCCCACGAACACCGGGGAGCTGTTTTTT	CASSPDPTNTGELFF
TRBJ1-2	.	.	TRBV4-1	TGCGCCAGCACCTCCCGGGACACCTATGGCTACACCTTC	CASTSRDTYGYTF
TRBJ2-7	.	TRBD1	TRBV11-3	TGTGCCAGCAGCTGGACAGGGGTAAACGAGCAGTACTTC	CASSWTGVNEQYF
TRBJ1-5	.	.	TRBV9	TGTGCCAGCAGCGTTGGTAGGGCCAATCAGCCCCAGCATTTT	CASSVGRANQPQHF
TRBJ1-1	.	.	TRBV27	TGTGCCAGCAGTTCTCGTACTGAAGCTTTCTTT	CASSSRTEAFF
TRBJ2-3	.	TRBD2	TRBV9	TGTGCCAGCAGCCTAGCAGGGACTACTCGCACAGATACGCAGTATTTT	CASSLAGTTRTDTQYF
TRBJ1-2	.	.	TRBV30	TGTGCCTGGAGTGTTACAGGCCATGGCTACACCTTC	CAWSVTGHGYTF
TRBJ2-7	once	.	TRBV7-9	TGTGCCAGCAGCCCCCAGGGAACCCACGAGCAGTACTTC	CASSPQGTHEQYF
TRBJ2-7	.	.	TRBV6-5	TGTGCCAGCAGTTCTCAGCCCCAGGGATACGAGCAGTACTTC	CASSSQPQGYEQYF
TRBJ2-3	.	.	TRBV6-4	TGTGCCAGCAGTGTGGGACCTAGCACAGATACGCAGTATTTT	CASSVGPSTDTQYF
TRBJ1-2	.	.	TRBV30	TGTGCCTGGAGTGTACAGGGAACTAACTATGGCTACACCTTC	CAWSVQGTNYGYTF
TRBJ1-1	.	.	TRBV19	TGTGCCAGTACCGAACAGGCAATGAACACTGAAGCTTTCTTT	CASTEQAMNTEAFF
TRBJ1-1	.	.	TRBV18	TGTGCCAGCTCACTGGGCGTAGAAGCTTTCTTT	CASSLGVEAFF
TRBJ1-2	once	.	TRBV20-1	TGCAGTGCCGCCTGGGGTGGCTACACCTTC	CSAAWGGYTF
TRBJ1-6	.	.	TRBV18	TGTGCCAGCTCACCACTGGGGTTTAATTCACCCCTCCACTTT	CASSPLGFNSPLHF
TRBJ1-5	.	.	TRBV30	TGTGCCTGGAGTGGTCAGAAGAATCAGCCCCAGCATTTT	CAWSGQKNQPQHF
TRBJ1-6	many	.	TRBV25-1	TGTGCCAGCATCCCACCCGTCCGGGGAGTCTCCTATAATTCACCCCTCCACTTT	CASIPPVRGVSYNSPLHF
TRBJ2-7	few	.	TRBV5-1	TGCGCCAGCAGCTTGGACCGGACTAAGAAGCAGTACTTC	CASSLDRTKKQYF
TRBJ1-2	.	.	TRBV28	TGTGCCAGCAGCCACCGGGGGGCGTTGAGCTATGGCTACACCTTC	CASSHRGALSYGYTF
TRBJ2-7	.	TRBD1	TRBV6-1	TGTGCCAGCATGCTCACGGGACAGACCTACGAGCAGTACTTC	CASMLTGQTYEQYF
TRBJ2-7	.	.	TRBV6-6	TGTGCCAGCAGCCCCTCGCGAGAGCAGTACTTC	CASSPSREQYF
TRBJ2-1	.	.	TRBV4-2	TGTGCCAGCAGCCAATTAGGGGGGTACAATGAGCAGTTCTTC	CASSQLGGYNEQFF
TRBJ1-1	.	.	TRBV6-5	TGTGCCAGCCTAAGGGATTTTGGGCTGTTAACTGAAGCTTTCTTT	CASLRDFGLLTEAFF
TRBJ2-2	.	TRBD2	TRBV19	TGTGCCAGCCGGGACGGGACTAGAGGGGTCGGGGAGCTGTTTTTT	CASRDGTRGVGELFF
TRBJ1-1	.	.	TRBV7-8	TGTGCCAGCAGCTCCCTAGGGGGGAACACTGAAGCTTTCTTT	CASSSLGGNTEAFF
TRBJ1-5	.	TRBD1	TRBV6-5	TGTGCCAGCACCAGACAGGGCAGCTATCAGCCCCAGCATTTT	CASTRQGSYQPQHF
TRBJ1-6	.	.	TRBV10-3	TGTGCCATCAGTGAACGGGGGGAGAGCTCACCCCTCCACTTT	CAISERGESSPLHF
TRBJ2-3	.	TRBD1	TRBV5-1	TGCGCCAGCAGCCGCGGGACAGGGGTCGTCACAGATACGCAGTATTTT	CASSRGTGVVTDTQYF
TRBJ1-2	.	.	TRBV7-2	TGTGCCAGCAGCTTTTACAGACAGGAGGACTATGGCTACACCTTC	CASSFYRQEDYGYTF
TRBJ2-5	.	.	TRBV5-1	TGCGCCAGCAGCTTGATTAGGGAGACCCAGTACTTC	CASSLIRETQYF
TRBJ1-2	.	.	TRBV19	TGTGCCAGTAGTATTTTGCTGGCCGACGGGCTTAACTATGGCTACACCTTC	CASSILLADGLNYGYTF
TRBJ1-4	.	TRBD1	TRBV6-6	TGTGCCAGCAGCCCCCGACAGGGGGTCACTAATGAAAAACTGTTTTTT	CASSPRQGVTNEKLFF
TRBJ2-4	.	.	TRBV6-6	TGTGCCAGCATCTCGGCGGCCAAAAACATTCAGTACTTC	CASISAAKNIQYF
TRBJ1-5	.	TRBD1	TRBV28	TGTGCCAGCAGTCTCCAACAGGGGCAGCCCCAGCATTTT	CASSLQQGQPQHF